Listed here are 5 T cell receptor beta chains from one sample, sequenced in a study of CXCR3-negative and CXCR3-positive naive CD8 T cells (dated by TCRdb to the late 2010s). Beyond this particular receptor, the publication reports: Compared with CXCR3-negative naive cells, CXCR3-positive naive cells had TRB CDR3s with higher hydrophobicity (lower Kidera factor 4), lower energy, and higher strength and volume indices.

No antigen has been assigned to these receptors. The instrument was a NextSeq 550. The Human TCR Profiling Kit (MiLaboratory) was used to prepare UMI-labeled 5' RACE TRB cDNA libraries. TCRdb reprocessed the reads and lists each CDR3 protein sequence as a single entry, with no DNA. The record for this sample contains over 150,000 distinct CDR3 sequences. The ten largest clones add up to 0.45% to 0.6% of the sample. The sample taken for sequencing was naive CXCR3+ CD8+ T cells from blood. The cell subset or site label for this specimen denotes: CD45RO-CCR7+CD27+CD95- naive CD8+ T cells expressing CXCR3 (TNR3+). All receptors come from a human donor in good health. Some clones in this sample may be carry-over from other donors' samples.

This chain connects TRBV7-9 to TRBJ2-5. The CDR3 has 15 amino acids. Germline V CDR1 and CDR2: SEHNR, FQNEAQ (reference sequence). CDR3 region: CASSPPTAVGETQYF.

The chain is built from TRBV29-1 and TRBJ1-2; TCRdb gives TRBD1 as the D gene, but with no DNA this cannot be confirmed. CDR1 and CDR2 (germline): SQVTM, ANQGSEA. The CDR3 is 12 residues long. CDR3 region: CSGTSGYYGYTF.

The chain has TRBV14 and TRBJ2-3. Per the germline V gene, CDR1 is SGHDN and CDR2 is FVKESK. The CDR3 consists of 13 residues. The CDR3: CASSQVSADTQYF.

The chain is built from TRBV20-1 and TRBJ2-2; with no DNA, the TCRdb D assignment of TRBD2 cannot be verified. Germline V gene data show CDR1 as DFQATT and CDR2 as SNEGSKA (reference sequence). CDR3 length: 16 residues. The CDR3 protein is CSAESPLAGTTGELFF.

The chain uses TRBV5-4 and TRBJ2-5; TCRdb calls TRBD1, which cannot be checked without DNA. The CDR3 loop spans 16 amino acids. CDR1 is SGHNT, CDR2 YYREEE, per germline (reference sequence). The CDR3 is CASSYYPAGAQETQYF.